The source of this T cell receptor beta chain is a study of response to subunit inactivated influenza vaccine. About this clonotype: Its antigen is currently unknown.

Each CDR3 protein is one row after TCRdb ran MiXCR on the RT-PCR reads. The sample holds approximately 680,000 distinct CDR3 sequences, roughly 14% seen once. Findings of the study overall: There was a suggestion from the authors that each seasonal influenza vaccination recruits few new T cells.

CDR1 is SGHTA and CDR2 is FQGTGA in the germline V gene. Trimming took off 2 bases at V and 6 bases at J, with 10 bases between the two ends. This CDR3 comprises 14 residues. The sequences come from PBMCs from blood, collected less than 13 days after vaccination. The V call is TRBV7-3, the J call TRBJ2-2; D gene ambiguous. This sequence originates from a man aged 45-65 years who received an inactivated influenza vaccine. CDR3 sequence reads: CASSLGSSPGELFF. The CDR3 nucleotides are TGTGCCAGCAGCTTAGGATCAAGCCCCGGGGAGCTGTTTTTT.